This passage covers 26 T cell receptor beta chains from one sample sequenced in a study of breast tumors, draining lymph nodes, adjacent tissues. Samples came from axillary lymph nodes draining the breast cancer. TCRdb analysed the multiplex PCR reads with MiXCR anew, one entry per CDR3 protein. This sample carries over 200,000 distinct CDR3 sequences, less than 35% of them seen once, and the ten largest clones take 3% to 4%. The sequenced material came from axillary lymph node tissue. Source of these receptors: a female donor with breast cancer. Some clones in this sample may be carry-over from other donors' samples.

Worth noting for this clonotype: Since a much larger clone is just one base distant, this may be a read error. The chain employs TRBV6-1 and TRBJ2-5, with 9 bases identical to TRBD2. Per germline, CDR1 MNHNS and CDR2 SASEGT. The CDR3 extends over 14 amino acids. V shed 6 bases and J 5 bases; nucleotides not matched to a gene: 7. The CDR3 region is CASRPWAGGETQYF. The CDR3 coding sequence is TGTGCCAGCAGACCATGGGCGGGAGGGGAGACCCAGTACTTC.

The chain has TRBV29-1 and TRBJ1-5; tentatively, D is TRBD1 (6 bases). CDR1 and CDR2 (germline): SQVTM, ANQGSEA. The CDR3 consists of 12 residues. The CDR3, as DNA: TGCAGAGCAACAGGGTTAGGGCAGCCCCAGCATTTT. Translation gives CRATGLGQPQHF.

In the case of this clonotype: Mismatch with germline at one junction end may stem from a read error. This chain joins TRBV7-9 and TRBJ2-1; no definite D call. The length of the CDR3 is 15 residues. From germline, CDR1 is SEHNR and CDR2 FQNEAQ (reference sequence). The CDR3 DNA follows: TGTGCCAGCAGCTTAGGACCCGCTTCCTACAATGAGCAGCTCTTC. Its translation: CASSLGPASYNEQLF.

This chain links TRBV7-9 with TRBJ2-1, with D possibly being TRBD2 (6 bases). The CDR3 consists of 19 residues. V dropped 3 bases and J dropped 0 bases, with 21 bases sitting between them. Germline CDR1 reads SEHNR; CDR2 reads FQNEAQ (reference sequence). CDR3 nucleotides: TGTGCCAGCAGCTTCCACCCCCCCCAGCGGGCCGTCTCCTACAATGAGCAGTTCTTC. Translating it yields CASSFHPPQRAVSYNEQFF.

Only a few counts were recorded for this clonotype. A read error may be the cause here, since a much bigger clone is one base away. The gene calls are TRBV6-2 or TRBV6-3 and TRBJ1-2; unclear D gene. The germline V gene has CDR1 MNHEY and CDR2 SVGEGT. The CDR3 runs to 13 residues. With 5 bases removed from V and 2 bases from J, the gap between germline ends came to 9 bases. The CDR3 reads CASSHDGNYGYTF. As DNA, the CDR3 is TGTGCCAGCAGTCACGACGGGAACTATGGCTACACCTTC.

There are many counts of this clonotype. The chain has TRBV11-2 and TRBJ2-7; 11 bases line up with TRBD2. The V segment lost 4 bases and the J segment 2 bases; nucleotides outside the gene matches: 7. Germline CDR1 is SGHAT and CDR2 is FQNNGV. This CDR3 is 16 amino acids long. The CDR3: CASSSGGSGRAYEQYF. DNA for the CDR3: TGTGCCAGCAGCTCCGGGGGTAGCGGGAGGGCCTACGAGCAGTACTTC.

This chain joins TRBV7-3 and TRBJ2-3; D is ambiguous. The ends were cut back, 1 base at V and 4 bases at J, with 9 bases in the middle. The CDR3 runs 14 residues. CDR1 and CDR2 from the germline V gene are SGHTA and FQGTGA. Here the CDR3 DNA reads TGTGCCAGCAGCTTAAGCCCCGTGGCAGATACGCAGTATTTT. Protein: CASSLSPVADTQYF. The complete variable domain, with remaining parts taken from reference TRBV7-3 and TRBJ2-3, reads GAGVSQTPSNKVTEKGKYVELRCDPISGHTALYWYRQSLGQGPEFLIYFQGTGAADDSGLPNDRFFAVRPEGSVSTLKIQRTERGDSAVYLCASSLSPVADTQYFGPGTRLTVL.

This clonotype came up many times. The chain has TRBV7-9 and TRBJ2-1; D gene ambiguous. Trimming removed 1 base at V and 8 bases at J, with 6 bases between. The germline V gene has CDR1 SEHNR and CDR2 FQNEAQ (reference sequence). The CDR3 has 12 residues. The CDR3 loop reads CASSLDGYEQFF. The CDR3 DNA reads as TGTGCCAGCAGCTTAGACGGGTATGAGCAGTTCTTC.

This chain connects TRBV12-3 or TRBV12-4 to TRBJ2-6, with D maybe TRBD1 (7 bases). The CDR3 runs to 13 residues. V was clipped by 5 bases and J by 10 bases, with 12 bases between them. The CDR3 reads CASSAGQPNVLTF. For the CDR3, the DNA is TGTGCCAGCAGTGCGGGACAGCCTAACGTCCTGACTTTC.

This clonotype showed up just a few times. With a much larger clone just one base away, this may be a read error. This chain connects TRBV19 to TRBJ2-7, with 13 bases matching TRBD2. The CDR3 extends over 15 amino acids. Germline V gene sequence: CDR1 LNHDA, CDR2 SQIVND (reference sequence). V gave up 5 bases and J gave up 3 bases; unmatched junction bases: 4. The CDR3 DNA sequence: TGTGCCAGTAGTGCCGGGACTAGCGGGATCTACGAGCAGTACTTC. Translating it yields CASSAGTSGIYEQYF.

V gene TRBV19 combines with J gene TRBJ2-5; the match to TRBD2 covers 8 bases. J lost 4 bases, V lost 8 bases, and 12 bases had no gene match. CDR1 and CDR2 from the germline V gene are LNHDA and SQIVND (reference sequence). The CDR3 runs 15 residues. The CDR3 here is CASSSGSRGGETQYF. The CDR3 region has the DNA TGTGCCAGTTCAAGCGGGAGTCGAGGGGGAGAGACCCAGTACTTC.

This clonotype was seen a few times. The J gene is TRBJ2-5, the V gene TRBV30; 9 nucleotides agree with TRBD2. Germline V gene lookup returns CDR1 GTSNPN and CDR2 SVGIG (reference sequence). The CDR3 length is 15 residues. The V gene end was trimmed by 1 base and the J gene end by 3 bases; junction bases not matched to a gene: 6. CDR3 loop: CAWSALAGIKETQYF. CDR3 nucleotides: TGTGCCTGGAGTGCCCTAGCGGGGATAAAAGAGACCCAGTACTTC.

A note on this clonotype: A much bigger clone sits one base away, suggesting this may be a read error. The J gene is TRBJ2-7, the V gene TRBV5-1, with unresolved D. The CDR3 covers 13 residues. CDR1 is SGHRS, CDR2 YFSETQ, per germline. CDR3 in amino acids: CASSLLGNYDQYF. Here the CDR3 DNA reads TGCGCCAGCAGCTTGTTGGGAAACTACGACCAGTACTTC.

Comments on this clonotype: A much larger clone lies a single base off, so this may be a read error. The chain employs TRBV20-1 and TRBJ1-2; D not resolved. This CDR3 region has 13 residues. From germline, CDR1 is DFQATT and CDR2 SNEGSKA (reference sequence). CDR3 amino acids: CSADPHGDYAYTF. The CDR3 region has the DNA TGCAGTGCTGATCCACACGGCGACTATGCCTACACCTTC.

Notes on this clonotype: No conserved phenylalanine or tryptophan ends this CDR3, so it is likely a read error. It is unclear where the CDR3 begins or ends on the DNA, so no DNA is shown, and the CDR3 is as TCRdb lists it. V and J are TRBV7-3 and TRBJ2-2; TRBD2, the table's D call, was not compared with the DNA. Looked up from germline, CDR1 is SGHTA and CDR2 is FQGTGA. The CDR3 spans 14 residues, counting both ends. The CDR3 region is CASSWRANTGELSS.

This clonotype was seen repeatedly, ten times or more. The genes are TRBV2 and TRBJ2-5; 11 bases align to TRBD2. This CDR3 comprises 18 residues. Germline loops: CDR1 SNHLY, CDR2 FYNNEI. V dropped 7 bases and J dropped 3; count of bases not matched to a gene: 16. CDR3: CASMRELAGGGLKETQYF. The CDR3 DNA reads TGTGCCAGCATGAGGGAGCTAGCGGGAGGAGGGCTCAAAGAGACCCAGTACTTC.

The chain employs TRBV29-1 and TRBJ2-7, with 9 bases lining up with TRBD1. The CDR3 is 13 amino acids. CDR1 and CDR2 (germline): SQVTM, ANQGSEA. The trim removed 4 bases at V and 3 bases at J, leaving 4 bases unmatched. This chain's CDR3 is CSVVGTGIYEQYF. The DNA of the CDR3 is TGCAGCGTTGTGGGGACAGGGATCTACGAGCAGTACTTC.

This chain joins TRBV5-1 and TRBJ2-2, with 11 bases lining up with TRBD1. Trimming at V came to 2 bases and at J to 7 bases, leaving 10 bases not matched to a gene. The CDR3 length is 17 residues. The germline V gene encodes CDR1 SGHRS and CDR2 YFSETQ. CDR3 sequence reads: CASSFSRDRGYGGELFF. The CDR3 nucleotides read TGCGCCAGCAGCTTTAGCCGGGACAGGGGGTATGGCGGGGAGCTGTTTTTT.

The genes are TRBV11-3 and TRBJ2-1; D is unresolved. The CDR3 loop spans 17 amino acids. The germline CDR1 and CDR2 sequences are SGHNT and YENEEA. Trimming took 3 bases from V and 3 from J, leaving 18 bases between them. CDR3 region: CASSFPGLTTHYNEQFF. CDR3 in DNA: TGTGCCAGCAGCTTCCCGGGCCTCACAACCCACTACAATGAGCAGTTCTTC.

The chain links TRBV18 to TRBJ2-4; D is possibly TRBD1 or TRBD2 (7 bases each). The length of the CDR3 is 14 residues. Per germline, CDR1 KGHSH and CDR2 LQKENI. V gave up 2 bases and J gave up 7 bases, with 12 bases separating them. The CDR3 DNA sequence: TGTGCCAGCTCACCAAACCAGGGGGGGAACATTCAGTACTTC. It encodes CASSPNQGGNIQYF.

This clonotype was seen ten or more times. CDR3 residues: CSARSQGFEQYF. CDR3 sequence (DNA): TGCAGTGCTAGATCCCAGGGGTTTGAGCAGTACTTC. This chain joins TRBV20-1 and TRBJ2-7, with a possible D match to TRBD1 (6 bases). Germline CDR1 DFQATT, CDR2 SNEGSKA (reference sequence). V lost 2 bases to trimming and J lost 7 bases, with 12 bases between them. The CDR3 totals 12 residues.

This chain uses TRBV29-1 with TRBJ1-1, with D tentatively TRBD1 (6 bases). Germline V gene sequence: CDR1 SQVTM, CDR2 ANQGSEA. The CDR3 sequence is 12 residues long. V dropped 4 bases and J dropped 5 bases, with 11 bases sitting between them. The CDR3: CSVVEGGTEAFF. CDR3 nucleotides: TGCAGCGTTGTGGAGGGGGGGACTGAAGCTTTCTTT.

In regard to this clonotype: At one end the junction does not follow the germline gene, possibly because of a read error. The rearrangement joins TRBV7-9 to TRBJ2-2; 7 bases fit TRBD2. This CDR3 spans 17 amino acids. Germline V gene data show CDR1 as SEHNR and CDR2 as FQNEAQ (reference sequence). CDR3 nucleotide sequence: TGTGCTAGCAGCTCCGGTGGGGGAGGGGCGAACACCGGGGAGCTGTTTTTT. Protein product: CASSSGGGGANTGELFF.

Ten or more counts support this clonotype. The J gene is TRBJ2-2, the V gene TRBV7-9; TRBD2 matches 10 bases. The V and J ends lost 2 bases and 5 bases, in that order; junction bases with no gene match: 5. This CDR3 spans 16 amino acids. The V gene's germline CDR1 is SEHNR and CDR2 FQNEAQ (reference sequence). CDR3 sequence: CASSLPSGGGTGELFF. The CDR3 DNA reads TGTGCCAGCAGCTTACCTAGCGGGGGAGGAACCGGGGAGCTGTTTTTT. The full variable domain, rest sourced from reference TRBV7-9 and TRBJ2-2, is DTGVSQNPRHKITKRGQNVTFRCDPISEHNRLYWYRQTLGQGPEFLTYFQNEAQLEKSRLLSDRFSAERPKGSFSTLEIQRTEQGDSAMYLCASSLPSGGGTGELFFGEGSRLTVL.

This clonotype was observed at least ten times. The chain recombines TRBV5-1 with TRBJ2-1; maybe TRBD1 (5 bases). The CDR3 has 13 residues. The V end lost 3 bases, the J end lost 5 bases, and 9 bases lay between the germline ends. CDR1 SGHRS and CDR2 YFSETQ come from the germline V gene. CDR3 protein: CASSSLGDNEQFF. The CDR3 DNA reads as TGCGCCAGCAGCTCCCTAGGGGACAATGAGCAGTTCTTC.

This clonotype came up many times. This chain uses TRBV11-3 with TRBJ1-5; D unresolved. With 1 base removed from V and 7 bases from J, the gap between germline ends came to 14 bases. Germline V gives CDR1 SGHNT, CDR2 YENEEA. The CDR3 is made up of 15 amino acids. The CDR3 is CASSLAPKGYQPQHF. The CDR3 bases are TGTGCCAGCAGCTTAGCCCCGAAGGGTTACCAGCCCCAGCATTTT.